This TCR beta chain was captured by sequencing in a study of blood T cell repertoires in COVID-19. Study as a whole: The United States, Italy and Spain provided the acute and convalescent COVID-19 samples. Nucleic acid was either cDNA or gDNA, and it came from T cells, B-cell-depleted T cells, or PBMCs.

The CDR3 spans 12 residues. The V and J ends lost 3 bases and 7 bases respectively, with 9 bases between them. In germline, CDR1 is MDHEN, CDR2 SYDVKM. Per the original methods: Using reference gene primer amplification, nucleated cell counts were estimated. Produced via immunoSEQ multiplex PCR; TCRdb's table is partial and in-frame only. D and trimming come from the DNA, and the V and J calls and clone size come from that table. The sample consists of around 300,000 clones, approximately 89% of them appearing once. The sequenced material came from PBMCs or T cells enriched from blood (not recorded which). The TCR sequence derives from a woman in her twenties or thirties who had recovered from COVID-19. The genes are TRBV28 and TRBJ1-2; D unclear. The CDR3 is CASSFGVGGYTF. For the CDR3, the DNA is TGTGCCAGCAGTTTCGGGGTAGGTGGCTACACCTTC.